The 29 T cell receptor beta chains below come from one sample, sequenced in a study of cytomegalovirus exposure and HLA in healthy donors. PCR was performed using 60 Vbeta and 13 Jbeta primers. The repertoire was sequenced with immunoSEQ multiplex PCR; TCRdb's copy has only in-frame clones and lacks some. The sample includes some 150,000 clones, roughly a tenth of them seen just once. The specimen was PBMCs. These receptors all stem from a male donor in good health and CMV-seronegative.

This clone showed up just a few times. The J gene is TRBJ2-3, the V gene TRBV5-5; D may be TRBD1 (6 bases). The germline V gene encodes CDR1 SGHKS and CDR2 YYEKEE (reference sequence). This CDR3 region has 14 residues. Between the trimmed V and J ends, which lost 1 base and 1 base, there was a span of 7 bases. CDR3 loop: CASSLQGRTDTQYF. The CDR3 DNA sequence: TGTGCCAGCAGCTTGCAGGGGCGCACAGATACGCAGTATTTT.

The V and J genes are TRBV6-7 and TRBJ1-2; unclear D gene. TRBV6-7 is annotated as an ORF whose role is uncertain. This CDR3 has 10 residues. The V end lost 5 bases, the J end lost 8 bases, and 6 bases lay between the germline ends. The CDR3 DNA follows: TGTGCCAGCAGTCGGGGAGGCTACACCTTC. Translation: CASSRGGYTF.

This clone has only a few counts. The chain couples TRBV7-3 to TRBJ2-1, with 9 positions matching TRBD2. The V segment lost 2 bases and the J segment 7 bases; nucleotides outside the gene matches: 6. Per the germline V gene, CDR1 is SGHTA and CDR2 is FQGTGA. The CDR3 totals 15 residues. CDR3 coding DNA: TGTGCCAGCAGCTTATCGCGGGGGGGCCAAAATGAGCAGTTCTTC. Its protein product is CASSLSRGGQNEQFF.

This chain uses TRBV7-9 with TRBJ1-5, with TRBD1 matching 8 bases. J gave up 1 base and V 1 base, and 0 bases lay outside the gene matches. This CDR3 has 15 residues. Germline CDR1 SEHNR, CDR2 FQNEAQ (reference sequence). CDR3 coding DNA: TGTGCCAGCAGCTTAGGGACAGGGAGCAATCAGCCCCAGCATTTT. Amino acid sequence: CASSLGTGSNQPQHF.

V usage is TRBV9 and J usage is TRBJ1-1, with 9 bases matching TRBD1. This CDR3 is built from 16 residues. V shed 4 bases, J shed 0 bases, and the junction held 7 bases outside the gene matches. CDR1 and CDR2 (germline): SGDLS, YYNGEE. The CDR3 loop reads CASSPHRGRLNTEAFF. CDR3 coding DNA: TGTGCCAGCAGCCCACACAGGGGGCGATTGAACACTGAAGCTTTCTTT.

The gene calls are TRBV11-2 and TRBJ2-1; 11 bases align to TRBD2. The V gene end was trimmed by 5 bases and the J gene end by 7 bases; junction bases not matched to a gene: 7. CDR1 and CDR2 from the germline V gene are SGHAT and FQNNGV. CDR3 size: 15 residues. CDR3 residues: CASSPNSGGGNEQFF. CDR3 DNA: TGTGCCAGCAGCCCCAATAGCGGGGGGGGAAATGAGCAGTTCTTC. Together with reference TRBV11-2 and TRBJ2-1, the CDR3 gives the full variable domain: EAGVAQSPRYKIIEKRQSVAFWCNPISGHATLYWYQQILGQGPKLLIQFQNNGVVDDSQLPKDRFSAERLKGVDSTLKIQPAKLEDSAVYLCASSPNSGGGNEQFFGPGTRLTVL.

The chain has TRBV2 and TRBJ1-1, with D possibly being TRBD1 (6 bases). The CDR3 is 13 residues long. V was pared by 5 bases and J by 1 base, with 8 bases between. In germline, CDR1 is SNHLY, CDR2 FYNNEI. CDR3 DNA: TGTGCCAGCAGTCTACAGGGGAACACTGAAGCTTTCTTT. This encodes CASSLQGNTEAFF.

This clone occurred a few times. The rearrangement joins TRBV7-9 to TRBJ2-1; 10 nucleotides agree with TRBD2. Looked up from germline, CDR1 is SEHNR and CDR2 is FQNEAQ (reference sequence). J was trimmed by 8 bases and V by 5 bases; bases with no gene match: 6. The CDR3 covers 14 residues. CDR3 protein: CASSDTSGNDEQFF. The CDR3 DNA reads TGTGCCAGCAGCGACACTAGCGGGAACGATGAGCAGTTCTTC.

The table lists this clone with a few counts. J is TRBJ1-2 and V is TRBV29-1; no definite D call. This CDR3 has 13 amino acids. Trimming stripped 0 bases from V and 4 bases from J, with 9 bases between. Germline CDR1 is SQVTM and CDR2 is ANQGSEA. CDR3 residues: CSVEDSTFYGYTF. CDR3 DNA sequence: TGCAGCGTTGAAGATTCAACTTTCTATGGCTACACCTTC.

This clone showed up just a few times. CDR3 region: CASSLIASGNEQFF. The CDR3 bases are TGTGCCAGCAGCTTAATTGCTAGCGGAAATGAGCAGTTCTTC. The V call is TRBV7-3, the J call TRBJ2-1, with 7 bases fitting TRBD2. Germline-derived CDR1 and CDR2 are SGHTA and FQGTGA. The CDR3 has 14 residues. Trimming took 1 base from V and 7 from J; bases not matched to a gene: 4.

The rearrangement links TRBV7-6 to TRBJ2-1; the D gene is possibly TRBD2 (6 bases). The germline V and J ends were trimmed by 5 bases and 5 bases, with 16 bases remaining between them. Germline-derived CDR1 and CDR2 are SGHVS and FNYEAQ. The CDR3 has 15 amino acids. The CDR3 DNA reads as TGTGCCAGCAGCCCCGGGGGAGGTTCCCACAATGAGCAGTTCTTC. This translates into CASSPGGGSHNEQFF. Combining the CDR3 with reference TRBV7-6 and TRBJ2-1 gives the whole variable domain GAGVSQSPRYKVTKRGQDVALRCDPISGHVSLYWYRQALGQGPEFLTYFNYEAQQDKSGLPNDRFSAERPEGSISTLTIQRTEQRDSAMYRCASSPGGGSHNEQFFGPGTRLTVL.

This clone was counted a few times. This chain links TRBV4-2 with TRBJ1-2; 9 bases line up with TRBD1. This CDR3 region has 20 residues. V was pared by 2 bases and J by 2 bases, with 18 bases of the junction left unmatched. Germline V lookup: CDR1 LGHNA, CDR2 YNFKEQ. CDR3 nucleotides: TGTGCCAGCAGCCAACCAGTACGGACAGGGGATAAGCCCCAGAACTATGGCTACACCTTC. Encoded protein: CASSQPVRTGDKPQNYGYTF.

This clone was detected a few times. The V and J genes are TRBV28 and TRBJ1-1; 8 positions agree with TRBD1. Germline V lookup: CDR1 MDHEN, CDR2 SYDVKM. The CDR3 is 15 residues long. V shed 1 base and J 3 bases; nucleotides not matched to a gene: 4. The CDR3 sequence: CASSLSAGGHTEAFF. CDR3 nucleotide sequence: TGTGCCAGCAGTTTATCGGCAGGGGGCCACACTGAAGCTTTCTTT. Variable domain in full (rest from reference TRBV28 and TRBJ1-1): DVKVTQSSRYLVKRTGEKVFLECVQDMDHENMFWYRQDPGLGLRLIYFSYDVKMKEKGDIPEGYSVSREKKERFSLILESASTNQTSMYLCASSLSAGGHTEAFFGQGTRLTVV.

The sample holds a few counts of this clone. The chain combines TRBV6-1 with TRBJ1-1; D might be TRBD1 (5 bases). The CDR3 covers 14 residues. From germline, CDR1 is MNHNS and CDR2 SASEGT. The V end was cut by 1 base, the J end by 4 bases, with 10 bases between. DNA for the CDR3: TGTGCCAGCAGTGAAGTTATGGGGGGCACTGAAGCTTTCTTT. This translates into CASSEVMGGTEAFF.

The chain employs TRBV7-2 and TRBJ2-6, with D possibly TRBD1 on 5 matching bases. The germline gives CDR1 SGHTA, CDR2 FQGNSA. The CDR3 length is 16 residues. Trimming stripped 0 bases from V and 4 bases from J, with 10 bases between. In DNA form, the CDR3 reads TGTGCCAGCAGCTTAGCAAGGGGCTCAGGGGCCAACGTCCTGACTTTC. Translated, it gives CASSLARGSGANVLTF.

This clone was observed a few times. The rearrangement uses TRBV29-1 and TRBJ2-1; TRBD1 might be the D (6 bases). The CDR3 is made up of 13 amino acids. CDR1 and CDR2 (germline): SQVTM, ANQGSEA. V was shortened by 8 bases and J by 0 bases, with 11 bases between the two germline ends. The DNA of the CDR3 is TGCAGCACCTTAGGGGGCTCCTACAATGAGCAGTTCTTC. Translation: CSTLGGSYNEQFF.

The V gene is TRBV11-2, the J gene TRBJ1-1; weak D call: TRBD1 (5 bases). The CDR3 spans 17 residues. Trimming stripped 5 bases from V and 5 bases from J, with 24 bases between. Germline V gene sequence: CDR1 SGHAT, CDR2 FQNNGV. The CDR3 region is CASSPITVGVGRTEAFF. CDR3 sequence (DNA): TGTGCCAGCAGCCCTATTACCGTAGGGGTAGGGAGGACTGAAGCTTTCTTT.

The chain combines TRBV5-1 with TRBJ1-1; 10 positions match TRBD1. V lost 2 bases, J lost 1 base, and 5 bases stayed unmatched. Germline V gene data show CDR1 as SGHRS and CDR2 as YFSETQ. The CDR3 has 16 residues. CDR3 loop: CASSFGTGVGNTEAFF. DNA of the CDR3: TGCGCCAGCAGCTTTGGGACAGGGGTTGGGAACACTGAAGCTTTCTTT.

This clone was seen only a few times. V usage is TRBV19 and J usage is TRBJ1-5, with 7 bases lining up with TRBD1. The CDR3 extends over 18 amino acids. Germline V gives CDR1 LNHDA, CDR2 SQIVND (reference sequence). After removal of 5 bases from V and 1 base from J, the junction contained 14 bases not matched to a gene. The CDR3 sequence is CASSPVRQGKGSNQPQHF. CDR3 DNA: TGTGCCAGTAGTCCAGTAAGACAGGGAAAGGGGAGCAATCAGCCCCAGCATTTT.

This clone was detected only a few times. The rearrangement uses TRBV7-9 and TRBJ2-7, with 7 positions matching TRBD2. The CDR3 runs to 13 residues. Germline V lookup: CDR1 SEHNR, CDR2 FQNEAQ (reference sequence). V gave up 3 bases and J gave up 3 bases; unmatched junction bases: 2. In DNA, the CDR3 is TGTGCCAGCAGCTTTAGCGGGTACTACGAGCAGTACTTC. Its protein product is CASSFSGYYEQYF.

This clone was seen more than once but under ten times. The CDR3 region has the DNA TGTGCCAGCAGCGGGACAGGGGGCCGAGAGCAGTACTTC. This sequence encodes CASSGTGGREQYF. This chain connects TRBV13 to TRBJ2-7; 12 nucleotides line up with TRBD1. Trimming took 5 bases from V and 7 from J; bases not matched to a gene: 3. CDR1 and CDR2 from the germline V gene are PRHDT and FYEKMQ (reference sequence). The CDR3 consists of 13 residues.

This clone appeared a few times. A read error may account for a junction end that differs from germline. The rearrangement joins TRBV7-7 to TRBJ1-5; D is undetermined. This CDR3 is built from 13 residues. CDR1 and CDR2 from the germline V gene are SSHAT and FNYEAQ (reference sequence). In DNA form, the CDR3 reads TGTGCTAGCAGCTTAGCCCCTAATCAGCCCCAGCATTTT. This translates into CASSLAPNQPQHF.

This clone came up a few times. The CDR3 DNA reads as TGTGCCACCAGCAGTATATCTGACAGGGTTCGCGAAAAACTGTTTTTT. It is translated as CATSSISDRVREKLFF. The rearrangement uses TRBV15 and TRBJ1-4, with 7 positions matching TRBD1. CDR1 and CDR2 (germline): LNHNV, YYDKDF (reference sequence). With 3 bases clipped from V and 8 bases from J, the junction kept 12 bases outside the gene matches. CDR3 size: 16 residues.

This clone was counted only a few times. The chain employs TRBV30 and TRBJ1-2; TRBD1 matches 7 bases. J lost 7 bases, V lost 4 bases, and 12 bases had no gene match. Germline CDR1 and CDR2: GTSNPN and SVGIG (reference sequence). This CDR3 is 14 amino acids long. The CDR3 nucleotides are TGTGCCTGGACAACTCAACAGGGGACTAGTGGCTACACCTTC. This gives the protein CAWTTQQGTSGYTF.

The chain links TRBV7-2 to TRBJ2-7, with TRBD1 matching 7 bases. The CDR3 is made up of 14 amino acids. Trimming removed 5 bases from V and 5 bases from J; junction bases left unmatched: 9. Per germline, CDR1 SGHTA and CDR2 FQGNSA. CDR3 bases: TGTGCCAGCAGCCCCTCAGGGGGTAAAGACGAGCAGTACTTC. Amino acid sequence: CASSPSGGKDEQYF.

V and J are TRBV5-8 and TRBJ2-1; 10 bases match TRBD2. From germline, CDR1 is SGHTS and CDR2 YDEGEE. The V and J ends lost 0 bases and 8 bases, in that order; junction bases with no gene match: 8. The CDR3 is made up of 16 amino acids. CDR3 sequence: CASSLGVTSGFDEQFF. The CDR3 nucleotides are TGTGCCAGCAGCTTGGGGGTGACTAGCGGGTTCGATGAGCAGTTCTTC.

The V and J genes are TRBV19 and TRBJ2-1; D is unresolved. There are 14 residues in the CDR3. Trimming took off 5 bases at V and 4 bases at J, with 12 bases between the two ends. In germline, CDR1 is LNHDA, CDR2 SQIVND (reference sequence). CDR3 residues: CASSEAPAYNEQFF. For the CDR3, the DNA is TGTGCCAGTAGTGAGGCCCCAGCGTACAATGAGCAGTTCTTC.

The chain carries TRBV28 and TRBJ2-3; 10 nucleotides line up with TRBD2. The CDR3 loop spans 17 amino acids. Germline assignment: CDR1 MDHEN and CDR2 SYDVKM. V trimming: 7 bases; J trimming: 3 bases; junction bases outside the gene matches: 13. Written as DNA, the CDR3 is TGTGCCAGCACCGCTTCGGCTAGCGGGAGTAAGACAGATACGCAGTATTTT. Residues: CASTASASGSKTDTQYF.

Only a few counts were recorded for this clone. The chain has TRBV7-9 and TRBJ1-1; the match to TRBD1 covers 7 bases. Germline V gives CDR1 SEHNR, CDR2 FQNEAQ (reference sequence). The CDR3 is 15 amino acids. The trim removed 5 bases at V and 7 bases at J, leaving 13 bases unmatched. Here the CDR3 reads CASSPPQDRFGEAFF. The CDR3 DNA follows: TGTGCCAGCAGCCCCCCTCAGGACAGGTTCGGTGAAGCTTTCTTT.